Below are 19 T cell receptor beta chains sequenced from a single sample in a study of control samples from healthy donors and cancer patients. Only in-frame clones appear in the TCRdb table, and some are missing; sequencing was by immunoSEQ multiplex PCR. The repertoire has 150,000 to 200,000 clones, 85% to 90% of them found once; the top ten carry approximately 1.4%. The material sequenced was blood. The receptors derive from a woman aged 50 to 65 in good health.

The CDR3 here is CASNRNTGELFF. The CDR3 nucleotides read TGTGCCAGCAACAGGAACACCGGGGAGCTGTTTTTT. This rearrangement joins TRBV25-1 to TRBJ2-2; D not certain. With 7 bases removed from V and 1 base from J, the gap between germline ends came to 4 bases. The germline CDR1 and CDR2 sequences are MGHDK and SYGVNS. The CDR3 is 12 amino acids.

The chain carries TRBV11-2 and TRBJ2-5; D possibly matches TRBD1 or TRBD2 (6 bases each). The CDR3 covers 15 residues. Trimming shortened V by 0 bases and J by 5 bases, and 13 bases separated the two germline ends. Germline CDR1 and CDR2: SGHAT and FQNNGV. CDR3 in DNA: TGTGCCAGCAGCTTAGAAATTGGGGGGCGGGAGACCCAGTACTTC. Protein product: CASSLEIGGRETQYF.

This chain uses TRBV5-1 with TRBJ1-1; tentatively, D is TRBD1 (5 bases). Germline V gene lookup returns CDR1 SGHRS and CDR2 YFSETQ. V was cut by 0 bases and J by 4 bases, with 13 bases left in between. The CDR3 runs to 15 residues. The CDR3 loop is CASSLGGLGSTEAFF. In nucleotides, the CDR3 is TGCGCCAGCAGCTTGGGGGGCCTTGGGAGCACTGAAGCTTTCTTT.

V gene TRBV4-1 combines with J gene TRBJ1-1, with a weak D call TRBD1 (5 bases). The CDR3 contains 17 residues. Germline V lookup: CDR1 MGHRA, CDR2 YSYEKL. Trimming pared 0 bases from V and 4 bases from J, leaving 18 bases between. This chain's CDR3 is CASSQEWASRQLTEAFF. CDR3 DNA: TGCGCCAGCAGCCAAGAGTGGGCTTCGAGACAGCTCACTGAAGCTTTCTTT.

The J gene is TRBJ2-3, the V gene TRBV5-4; TRBD2 matches 10 bases. V shed 6 bases, J shed 0 bases, and the junction held 10 bases outside the gene matches. This CDR3 has 17 residues. CDR1 is SGHNT and CDR2 is YYREEE in the germline V gene (reference sequence). The CDR3 loop reads CASTSASGGASTDTQYF. The CDR3 nucleotides are TGTGCCAGCACCTCTGCAAGCGGGGGGGCCAGCACAGATACGCAGTATTTT.

The chain joins TRBV4-1 to TRBJ2-3, with D perhaps TRBD2 (6 bases). V gave up 0 bases and J gave up 1 base, with 14 bases separating them. The CDR3 contains 17 residues. CDR1 and CDR2 from the germline V gene are MGHRA and YSYEKL. The CDR3 spells CASSQDHAGWGTDTQYF. The CDR3 region has the DNA TGCGCCAGCAGCCAAGATCATGCGGGGTGGGGCACAGATACGCAGTATTTT.

J is TRBJ2-7 and V is TRBV10-3, with a tentative D call TRBD1 (6 bases). The CDR3 spans 14 residues. Germline V gene sequence: CDR1 ENHRY, CDR2 SYGVKD. V was clipped by 4 bases and J by 5 bases, with 15 bases between them. The CDR3 DNA is TGTGCCATCAGTGGATTATCAGGGGACGACGAGCAGTACTTC. As protein: CAISGLSGDDEQYF.

This chain links TRBV9 with TRBJ1-5; 8 positions agree with TRBD1. The J segment lost 2 bases and the V segment lost 3 bases, leaving 4 bases of the junction unmatched. CDR3 size: 15 residues. Germline V gene lookup returns CDR1 SGDLS and CDR2 YYNGEE. CDR3 in DNA: TGTGCCAGCAGCGCAGGGGGCGGGGGCAATCAGCCCCAGCATTTT. It specifies CASSAGGGGNQPQHF.

The chain joins TRBV3-1 (or the pseudogene TRBV3-2) to TRBJ1-3; D is ambiguous. Germline V gene sequence: CDR1 LGHDT, CDR2 YNNKEL (reference sequence). V was cut by 0 bases and J by 0 bases, with 12 bases left in between. The CDR3 is 17 amino acids. Written as DNA, the CDR3 is TGTGCCAGCAGCCAAGATCCCCTTCGACCCTCTGGAAACACCATATATTTT. As protein: CASSQDPLRPSGNTIYF.

J is TRBJ1-1 and V is TRBV28; D unclear. The CDR3 is 14 residues long. CDR1 and CDR2 (germline): MDHEN, SYDVKM. Deletions cut 5 bases from V and 1 base from J, with 11 bases between. The chain's CDR3 is CASSNSGSNTEAFF. The CDR3 bases are TGTGCCAGCAGTAACAGTGGGTCGAACACTGAAGCTTTCTTT.

The chain has TRBV19 and TRBJ1-5; 10 bases are shared with TRBD1. CDR3 length equals 14 residues. CDR1 is LNHDA and CDR2 is SQIVND in the germline V gene (reference sequence). V shed 9 bases, J shed 7 bases, and the junction held 9 bases outside the gene matches. This CDR3 is CASNRDRGGQPQHF. CDR3 DNA: TGTGCCAGCAACCGGGACAGGGGCGGACAGCCCCAGCATTTT.

V and J are TRBV19 and TRBJ1-6; D unresolved. Trimming removed 4 bases at V and 0 bases at J, with 10 bases between. CDR1 and CDR2 (germline): LNHDA, SQIVND (reference sequence). There are 16 residues in the CDR3. The CDR3 protein is CASSRGSSSYNSPLHF. CDR3 sequence (DNA): TGTGCCAGTAGTAGGGGTTCGAGCTCCTATAATTCACCCCTCCACTTT.

The rearrangement links TRBV7-2 to TRBJ2-3; tentative D call: TRBD1 (7 bases). Germline CDR1 reads SGHTA; CDR2 reads FQGNSA. This CDR3 contains 15 residues. The V and J ends lost 6 bases and 4 bases respectively, with 17 bases between them. The CDR3, as DNA: TGTGCCAGCAGTCGGAGGGGGCCTCGAGCAGATACGCAGTATTTT. Translating gives CASSRRGPRADTQYF.

The V and J genes are TRBV27 and TRBJ1-2; 10 nucleotides align to TRBD1. The CDR3 covers 14 residues. The V segment lost 5 bases and the J segment 3 bases; nucleotides outside the gene matches: 3. Germline V CDR1 and CDR2: MNHEY, SMNVEV (reference sequence). The DNA for the CDR3 is TGTGCCAGCAGTGCGACAGGGGGCTACTATGGCTACACCTTC. Translating it yields CASSATGGYYGYTF.

The rearrangement uses TRBV9 and TRBJ1-1; 7 bases are a match to TRBD1. The CDR3 contains 16 residues. From germline, CDR1 is SGDLS and CDR2 YYNGEE. V was pared by 0 bases and J by 4 bases, with 9 bases of the junction left unmatched. CDR3 nucleotide sequence: TGTGCCAGCAGCGTAGAAGTAGGGGGCGCAGGCACTGAAGCTTTCTTT. Translation gives CASSVEVGGAGTEAFF. Full variable domain (remainder filled in from reference TRBV9 and TRBJ1-1): DSGVTQTPKHLITATGQRVTLRCSPRSGDLSVYWYQQSLDQGLQFLIQYYNGEERAKGNILERFSAQQFPDLHSELNLSSLELGDSALYFCASSVEVGGAGTEAFFGQGTRLTVV.

The chain links TRBV7-3 to TRBJ2-3, with 8 positions matching TRBD2. The CDR3 loop spans 15 amino acids. The junction had 7 bases not matched to a gene; V was cut back by 4 bases and J by 4 bases. Germline loops: CDR1 SGHTA, CDR2 FQGTGA. The CDR3 sequence is CASSWTGGPSDTQYF. The CDR3 DNA is TGTGCCAGCAGCTGGACGGGAGGGCCATCAGATACGCAGTATTTT.

The chain has TRBV5-6 and TRBJ2-5; perhaps TRBD2 as D (5 bases). The V end was cut by 1 base, the J end by 1 base, with 14 bases between. The CDR3 runs to 16 residues. From germline, CDR1 is SGHDT and CDR2 YYEEEE. The chain's CDR3 is CASSLIGGGLQETQYF. Written as DNA, the CDR3 is TGTGCCAGCAGCTTGATTGGCGGAGGTCTCCAAGAGACCCAGTACTTC.

The chain combines TRBV24-1 with TRBJ2-6; 13 nucleotides agree with TRBD2. V shed 3 bases, J shed 0 bases, and the junction held 7 bases outside the gene matches. The CDR3 is 20 amino acids. Germline CDR1 is KGHDR and CDR2 is SFDVKD. This CDR3 reads CATSDPGLAGVGSGANVLTF. The CDR3 nucleotides are TGTGCCACCAGTGATCCCGGACTAGCGGGAGTAGGCTCTGGGGCCAACGTCCTGACTTTC.

The table lists this clone with a count of one. V and J are TRBV7-9 and TRBJ2-7; weak D call: TRBD1 (5 bases). Germline V gene data show CDR1 as SEHNR and CDR2 as FQNEAQ (reference sequence). Trimming left V 2 bases short and J 3 bases short, with 14 bases between. The CDR3 covers 15 residues. The CDR3 is CASSLQGNVGYEQYF. CDR3 coding DNA: TGTGCCAGCAGCTTACAGGGAAATGTCGGCTACGAGCAGTACTTC. Based on the CDR3 plus reference TRBV7-9 and TRBJ2-7, the full variable domain is DTGVSQNPRHKITKRGQNVTFRCDPISEHNRLYWYRQTLGQGPEFLTYFQNEAQLEKSRLLSDRFSAERPKGSFSTLEIQRTEQGDSAMYLCASSLQGNVGYEQYFGPGTRLTVT.